These 24 T cell receptor beta chains originate from one sample sequenced in a study of monozygotic twins with inflammatory bowel disease. TCRdb reanalyzed the 5' RACE reads and collapses them to one entry per CDR3 protein, without DNA. This sample carries 350,000 to 400,000 distinct CDR3 sequences, with around 2.6% going to the ten biggest clones. Sequencing was performed on blood. The origin of the receptors is a human donor with ulcerative colitis or Crohn's disease, or a healthy co-twin of an affected twin (not recorded which).

This chain links TRBV5-1 with TRBJ2-7; TCRdb names TRBD1, which stays unverified in the absence of DNA. Germline lookup yields CDR1 SGHRS and CDR2 YFSETQ. This CDR3 has 15 amino acids. The CDR3 region is CASSLETGRRSEQYF. Filled out from reference TRBV5-1 and TRBJ2-7, the complete variable domain reads KAGVTQTPRYLIKTRGQQVTLSCSPISGHRSVSWYQQTPGQGLQFLFEYFSETQRNKGNFPGRFSGRQFSNSRSEMNVSTLELGDSALYLCASSLETGRRSEQYFGPGTRLTVT.

The rearrangement links TRBV6-1 to TRBJ1-1; as DNA is missing, the TRBD1 call by TCRdb cannot be tested. CDR1 and CDR2 from the germline V gene are MNHNS and SASEGT. The CDR3 extends over 15 amino acids. CDR3 region: CASSEQVQGFTEAFF.

V is TRBV20-1 and J is TRBJ1-3. The V gene's germline CDR1 is DFQATT and CDR2 SNEGSKA (reference sequence). This CDR3 comprises 14 residues. The CDR3 loop is CSATPSSSGNTIYF.

The chain employs TRBV7-2 and TRBJ2-7. Germline-derived CDR1 and CDR2 are SGHTA and FQGNSA. The CDR3 spans 12 residues. CDR3 region: CASSLANYEQYF.

Here the CDR3 reads CASSPELRPYEQYF. The chain links TRBV6-6 to TRBJ2-7; TCRdb proposes TRBD1, but this gene call is untestable without DNA. The germline CDR1 and CDR2 sequences are MNHNY and SVGAGI (reference sequence). The CDR3 runs to 14 residues.

The rearrangement uses TRBV6-1 and TRBJ2-1; without DNA, the TCRdb call of TRBD2 cannot be checked. This CDR3 contains 16 residues. Germline CDR1 is MNHNS and CDR2 is SASEGT. CDR3 protein: CASSGTSAVSYNEQFF.

The chain has TRBV7-2 and TRBJ1-1; TCRdb proposes TRBD1, but this gene call is untestable without DNA. Germline CDR1 is SGHTA and CDR2 is FQGNSA. This CDR3 is built from 15 residues. This CDR3 reads CASSRRQGPDTEAFF.

The chain recombines TRBV9 with TRBJ2-7; the D gene TCRdb calls, TRBD1, cannot be checked with no DNA. This CDR3 has 14 amino acids. The germline V gene has CDR1 SGDLS and CDR2 YYNGEE. The CDR3 loop is CASSVAAGFYEQYF.

This chain uses TRBV5-1 with TRBJ2-5; lacking DNA, the TRBD1 call made by TCRdb goes unchecked. Germline CDR1 and CDR2: SGHRS and YFSETQ. The CDR3 totals 13 residues. The CDR3 loop reads CASSGQGEETQYF.

V and J are TRBV29-1 and TRBJ1-4; checking the TCRdb D call of TRBD1 is not possible without DNA. Looked up from germline, CDR1 is SQVTM and CDR2 is ANQGSEA. The CDR3 totals 15 residues. The CDR3 spells CSVLQGAIPPGKLFF.

J is TRBJ2-5 and V is TRBV5-1; TCRdb lists TRBD1, though no DNA is available to test this call. The CDR3 covers 14 residues. Germline-derived CDR1 and CDR2 are SGHRS and YFSETQ. The CDR3 reads CASSFWDTKETQYF.

V is TRBV19 and J is TRBJ1-2. In germline, CDR1 is LNHDA, CDR2 SQIVND (reference sequence). This CDR3 comprises 12 residues. CDR3 sequence: CASNTVYYGYTF.

This sequence joins TRBV21-1 and TRBJ1-5; TCRdb outputs TRBD1, but without DNA this stays unchecked. TRBV21-1 is reported as a pseudogene. The CDR3 spans 19 residues. The CDR3 is CASSINRDRGPQGNQPQHF.

The rearrangement links TRBV19 to TRBJ2-2; TCRdb's assignment of TRBD2 cannot be checked, as there is no DNA. In germline, CDR1 is LNHDA, CDR2 SQIVND (reference sequence). CDR3 length: 17 amino acids. This CDR3 is CASSILWEGKHTGELFF.

V and J are TRBV20-1 and TRBJ2-3; without DNA, the TCRdb call of TRBD2 cannot be checked. The CDR3 length is 16 residues. The germline gives CDR1 DFQATT, CDR2 SNEGSKA (reference sequence). CDR3 sequence: CSAASVSGGDTDTQYF.

The chain joins TRBV5-1 to TRBJ2-4. CDR1 is SGHRS, CDR2 YFSETQ, per germline. The CDR3 is 14 amino acids. The CDR3 region is CASSLRSTEGIQYF.

The chain couples TRBV24-1 to TRBJ2-1; there is no DNA to check the TCRdb D call of TRBD1. Germline CDR1 KGHDR, CDR2 SFDVKD. The CDR3 extends over 13 amino acids. The CDR3 loop is CATQQGGRNEQFF.

The chain is built from TRBV7-2 and TRBJ2-2. Looked up from germline, CDR1 is SGHTA and CDR2 is FQGNSA. There are 14 residues in the CDR3. CDR3 loop: CASRRTVNTGELFF.

V gene TRBV20-1 combines with J gene TRBJ1-6. The CDR3 contains 16 residues. The germline V gene encodes CDR1 DFQATT and CDR2 SNEGSKA (reference sequence). The CDR3 sequence: CSARGGGGTSNSPLHF.

The chain joins TRBV10-3 to TRBJ2-3; TCRdb returns TRBD1, unconfirmable since there is no DNA. Germline V lookup: CDR1 ENHRY, CDR2 SYGVKD. The CDR3 sequence is 16 residues long. CDR3 sequence reads: CAISAYRDTDTDTQYF.

The rearrangement joins TRBV7-8 to TRBJ2-1; the TRBD1 assignment by TCRdb is unverifiable without DNA. Germline values: CDR1 SGHVS, CDR2 FQNEAQ. The CDR3 loop spans 13 amino acids. The CDR3: CASSLDPGNEQFF.

The rearrangement joins TRBV20-1 to TRBJ2-7. CDR1 is DFQATT, CDR2 SNEGSKA, per germline (reference sequence). This CDR3 is built from 13 residues. The CDR3 sequence: CSATDRNSYEQYF.

This sequence joins TRBV28 and TRBJ2-1. This CDR3 has 17 residues. Germline values: CDR1 MDHEN, CDR2 SYDVKM. The chain's CDR3 is CASSQYEAGRFYNEQFF.

The rearrangement uses TRBV12-3 or TRBV12-4 and TRBJ1-3; the TCRdb D gene call, TRBD1, has no DNA to confirm it. The length of the CDR3 is 15 residues. The CDR3 is CASSQKTGGGNTIYF.